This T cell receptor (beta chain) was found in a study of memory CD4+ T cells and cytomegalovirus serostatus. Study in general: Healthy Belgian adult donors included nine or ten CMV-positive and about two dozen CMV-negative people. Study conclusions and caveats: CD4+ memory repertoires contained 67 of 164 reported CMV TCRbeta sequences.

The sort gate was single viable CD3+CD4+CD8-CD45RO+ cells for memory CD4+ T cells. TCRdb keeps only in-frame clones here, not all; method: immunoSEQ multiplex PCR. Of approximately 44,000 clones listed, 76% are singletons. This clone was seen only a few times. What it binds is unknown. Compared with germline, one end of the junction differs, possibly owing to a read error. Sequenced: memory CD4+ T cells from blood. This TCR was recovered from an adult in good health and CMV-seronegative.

DNA for the CDR3: TGTGCTAGCAGCCCTCTGATAGGGGTTAACACTGAAGCTTTCTTT. Encoded protein: CASSPLIGVNTEAFF. The V and J genes are TRBV7-7 and TRBJ1-1; possible D gene TRBD1, 5 bases. There are 15 residues in the CDR3. Germline V gene sequence: CDR1 SSHAT, CDR2 FNYEAQ (reference sequence). Drawing the rest from reference TRBV7-7 and TRBJ1-1, the complete variable domain is GAGVSQSPRYKVTKRGQDVTLRCDPISSHATLYWYQQALGQGPEFLTYFNYEAQPDKSGLPSDRFSAERPEGSISTLTIQRTEQRDSAMYRCASSPLIGVNTEAFFGQGTRLTVV.